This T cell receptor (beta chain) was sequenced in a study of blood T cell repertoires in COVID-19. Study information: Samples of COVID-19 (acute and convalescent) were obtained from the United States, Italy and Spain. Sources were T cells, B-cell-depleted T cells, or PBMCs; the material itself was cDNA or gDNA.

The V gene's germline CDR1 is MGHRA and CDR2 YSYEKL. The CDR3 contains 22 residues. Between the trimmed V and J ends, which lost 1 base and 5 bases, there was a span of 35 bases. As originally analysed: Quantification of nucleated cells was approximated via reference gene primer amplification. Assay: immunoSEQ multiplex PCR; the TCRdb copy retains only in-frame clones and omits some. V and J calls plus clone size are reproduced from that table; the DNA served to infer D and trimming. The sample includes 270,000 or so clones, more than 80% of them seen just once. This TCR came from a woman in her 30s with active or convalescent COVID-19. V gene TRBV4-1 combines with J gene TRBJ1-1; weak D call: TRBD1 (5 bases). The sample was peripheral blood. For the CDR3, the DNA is TGCGCCAGCAGCCAAGCGAGGTTGCCGTTTTCGTTAAGTCTTGGGGGGTGGACTGAAGCTTTCTTT. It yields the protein CASSQARLPFSLSLGGWTEAFF.